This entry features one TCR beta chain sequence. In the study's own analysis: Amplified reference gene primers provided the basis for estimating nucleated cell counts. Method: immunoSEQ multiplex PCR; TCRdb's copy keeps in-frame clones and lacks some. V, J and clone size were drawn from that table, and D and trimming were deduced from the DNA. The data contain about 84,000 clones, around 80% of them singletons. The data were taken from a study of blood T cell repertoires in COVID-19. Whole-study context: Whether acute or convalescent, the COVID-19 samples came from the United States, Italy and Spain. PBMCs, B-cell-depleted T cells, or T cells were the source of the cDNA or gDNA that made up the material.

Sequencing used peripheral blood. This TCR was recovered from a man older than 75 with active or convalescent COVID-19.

Written as DNA, the CDR3 is TGTGCCAGCAGCATCCCAGGGAACTCCAAAAACATTCAGTACTTC. This gives the protein CASSIPGNSKNIQYF. The gene calls are TRBV28 and TRBJ2-4; possibly TRBD1 for D (5 bases). The germline V gene encodes CDR1 MDHEN and CDR2 SYDVKM. The CDR3 extends over 15 amino acids. Trimming left V 6 bases short and J 2 bases short, with 14 bases between.